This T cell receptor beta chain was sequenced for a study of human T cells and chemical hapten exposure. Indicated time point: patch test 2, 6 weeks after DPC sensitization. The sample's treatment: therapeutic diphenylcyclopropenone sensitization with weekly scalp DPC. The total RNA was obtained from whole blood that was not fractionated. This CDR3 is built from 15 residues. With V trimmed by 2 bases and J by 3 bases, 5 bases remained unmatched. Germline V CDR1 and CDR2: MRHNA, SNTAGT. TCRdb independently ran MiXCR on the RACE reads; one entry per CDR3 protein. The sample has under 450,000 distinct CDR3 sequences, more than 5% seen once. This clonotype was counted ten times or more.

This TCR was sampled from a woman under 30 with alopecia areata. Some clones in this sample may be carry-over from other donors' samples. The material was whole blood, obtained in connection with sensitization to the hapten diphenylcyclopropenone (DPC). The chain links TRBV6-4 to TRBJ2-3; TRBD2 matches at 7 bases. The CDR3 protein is CASSDGRGETDTQYF. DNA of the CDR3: TGTGCCAGCAGTGACGGACGGGGGGAAACAGATACGCAGTATTTT.